The present entry profiles one T cell receptor (beta chain) with its context. What it recognizes is unknown. The assay was run at deep level. Sequencing was performed with immunoSEQ multiplex PCR; in TCRdb, only in-frame clones are kept and a portion is missing. Of just under 350,000 clones in the sample, 73% were seen once. These data originate in a study of shared clonotypes between healthy human individuals. The study separated CD4+ cells into CD45RA+ naive and CD45RA-negative memory subsets. Germline CDR1 and CDR2: ENHRY and SYGVKD. CDR3 size: 15 residues. The ends were cut back, 1 base at V and 4 bases at J, with 11 bases in the middle. Study-level results: Non-shared clonotypes were found to have lower generation probabilities than the clonotypes that were shared by all four of the sorted-subset donors.

The sequenced material came from memory CD4+ T cells sorted from blood. Subset given: CD45RA-negative fraction. The chain is built from TRBV10-3 and TRBJ1-5; tentative D call: TRBD1 (6 bases). The sequence came from a man aged 25 to 40 in good health. CDR3 in amino acids: CAISEWGPGNQPQHF. CDR3 DNA sequence: TGTGCCATCAGTGAGTGGGGGCCGGGGAATCAGCCCCAGCATTTT.